A few counts support the clone carrying this T cell receptor beta chain. These data belong to a study of T cells after yellow fever vaccination. This CDR3 region has 13 residues. The V end was cut by 6 bases, the J end by 4 bases, with 12 bases between. TCRdb redid the calling of the 5' RACE reads with MiXCR, one entry per CDR3 protein. The profile shows 280,000 or so distinct CDR3 sequences, 8.7% of them singletons. The source material was CD4+ T cells sorted from PBMCs, sampled 5 days after the yellow fever booster vaccination. The chain couples TRBV12-3 or TRBV12-4 to TRBJ1-2; D might be TRBD1 (5 bases). The receptor's source is a man aged 18 to 30 who received the YFV17D yellow fever vaccine. Here the CDR3 DNA reads TGTGCCAGCAGCGCGGGACGACCCTATGGCTACACCTTC. Translated, it gives CASSAGRPYGYTF.